This T cell receptor beta chain originates from a study of T cells after yellow fever vaccination. Study at large: Each low-cell-number fraction was prepared by means of SMART-Seq v4 Ultra Low Input.

TCRdb reanalysed the 5' RACE reads using MiXCR and keeps one entry per CDR3 protein. The top ten clones hold roughly a sixth of a sample with about 510,000 distinct CDR3 sequences, 21% of them seen once. Study conclusions and caveats: A weaker but faster secondary response was observed, peaking on day 5 versus 15. Primary-vaccination clones mostly resurfaced post-booster (about 95% CD4, about 87% CD8). Clonotypes shared by both compartments, CD4 and CD8, made up a small share.

Looked up from germline, CDR1 is MGHRA and CDR2 is YSYEKL. V was pared by 3 bases and J by 7 bases, with 6 bases of the junction left unmatched. The CDR3 has 14 residues. This clonotype was counted between two and nine times. Its antigen is as yet unknown. This TCR was sampled from a man aged 18-30 years who received the YFV17D yellow fever vaccine. Sample: PBMCs, taken 20 to 25 days after the first yellow fever vaccination. J is TRBJ2-5 and V is TRBV4-1, with 9 bases that match TRBD2. The CDR3 spells CASSQLAGVGTQYF. The DNA of the CDR3 is TGCGCCAGCAGCCAGTTAGCGGGGGTAGGGACCCAGTACTTC.